This TCR beta chain was documented in a study of blood T cells in healthy people across ages (dated by TCRdb to the mid-2010s). Background on the whole study: Template switching captured roughly one uniquely barcoded TCR beta cDNA molecule per two T cells in model experiments. Using deep sequencing normalized with unique cDNA molecular identifiers, the study measured how TCR beta repertoire diversity changes with age. The donors were divided into four age groups: young (average around 16 years), middle-aged (about 39), aged (approximately 62) and long-lived (approximately 74). Donors of different ages were randomly distributed across sequencing lanes to avoid experimental bias. Two additional independent replicas of 1 million unique cDNA reads from the same blood draw were analyzed for two donors (one aged 18 to 30 and one aged 80 or older).

The germline V gene yields MNHEY for CDR1 and SVGAGI for CDR2. A distance of 10 bases separates the germline ends of V and J, which lose 8 bases and 4 bases respectively. From the cysteine up to the phenylalanine, the CDR3 has a length of 12 residues. The kept DNA is CDR3 alone, 36 bases in frame from the first base. Systemically healthy Caucasian individuals from Russia, some 36 in total and aged about 6 to 95 years, were included as donors. Each donor gave 8 to 10 milliliters of peripheral blood, drawn into EDTA-treated Vacutainer tubes. PBMCs were isolated by Ficoll-Paque density-gradient centrifugation, with at least 6 million obtained per sample. Trizol reagent was used to extract total RNA from the PBMCs, yielding at least 6 micrograms per sample. The percentages of naive CD45RAhigh/CD27high T cells were determined by flow cytometry on a PBMC aliquot from every donor. The table lists this clonotype with a few counts. Its specific antigen is unknown. No qualities accompany the bases; no much larger clone lies one base away.

Here is what the overall study found, with its caveats: As age increased, observed TCR beta diversity per million T cells dropped in a roughly linear way, and a significant reduction was already evident by age 40. Estimates of total diversity based on one million sequenced T cells were considered lower bounds and underestimates. Bulk unsorted PBMC profiling prevented conclusive comparison of naive and antigen-experienced compartments. Compared with the aged group, the long-lived group had more naive CD4+ T cells, fewer expanded clones and increased TCR diversity, suggesting age selection. A strong correlation was found between observed TCR beta diversity and the percentage of naive T cells measured by flow cytometry. The CMV infection status of donors was not known, potentially confounding age-related changes in expanded clonotypes.

The library relied on 5' RACE. Data came from an Illumina HiSeq 2500. A second PCR of roughly 7 to 12 cycles was run with a J-beta primer mix and a sample-barcoded 5' primer. A template-switch 5' adaptor carrying 12 random nucleotides introduced a unique molecular identifier onto each TCR beta cDNA molecule. Each sample yielded at least 3 million CDR3-containing paired-end reads. First-strand cDNA synthesis was performed from all RNA using the Mint cDNA synthesis kit, with priming by a TRBC-specific oligonucleotide. All cDNA was treated with uracil-DNA glycosylase and then went through a first 18-cycle PCR with the universal primers M1SS and BC2_uni_R. The study's processing was this. For normalization, 1 million high-quality reads, each with a distinct molecular identifier, were randomly selected from each sample. Reads sharing molecular identifiers were discarded rather than binned into consensus sequences. MiTCR, run with a Q25 quality threshold and the strictest error-elimination algorithm, handled CDR3 identification, clonotype clustering and error correction. A nonparametric unseen species model with Euler transformation was used to estimate a lower bound on total TCR beta diversity. TCRdb trimmed the raw reads at Q25, called clones with MiXCR and kept productive beta chains. CDR3 protein duplicates are merged, each entry listing the most common genes and DNA. TCRdb, rather than the study authors, made the V and J calls. This sample has 1.5 million to 2 million distinct CDR3 sequences in its table, and around 48% of those were observed once. The leading ten clones occupy less than 2.5% of the sample.

The sequence came from a woman in her forties in good health. Sequencing was performed on blood. The V and J genes are TRBV6-5 and TRBJ2-3; no confident D gene assignment can be made. Here the CDR3 is given as CASWNSADTQYF. The DNA is as follows: TGTGCCAGCTGGAATAGTGCAGATACGCAGTATTTT.